Listed below are T cell receptor beta chains from one sample, sequenced in a study of early T cells in non-severe SARS-CoV-2 infection. Via MiXCR, TCRdb re-called the 5' RACE reads, giving one row per CDR3 protein. The table shows about 120,000 distinct CDR3 sequences, with around an eighth occurring only once. The source was whole blood, collected at baseline. All receptors derive from an adult who was a healthcare worker with PCR-confirmed SARS-CoV-2 infection or an uninfected control (not recorded which). The CDR3 runs from the conserved cysteine through the conserved F or W. A D gene is named only where the DNA matches it firmly. Clone size is stated in some rows and not others, as once, few, many or a class when expanded.

J: TRBJ2-5; V: TRBV5-1; size: few; D: .; DNA: TGCGCCAGCAGCTTCAACAACAGGGTTGAGACCCAGTACTTC; CDR3: CASSFNNRVETQYF
J: TRBJ1-1; V: TRBV11-2; size: few; D: TRBD1; DNA: TGTGCCAGCACCCCGCTACAGGGGGTGAACACTGAAGCTTTCTTT; CDR3: CASTPLQGVNTEAFF
J: TRBJ2-2; V: TRBV20-1; size: few; D: TRBD2; DNA: TGCAGTGCTGCCGGACTAGCGGGCTGGAACACCGGGGAGCTGTTTTTT; CDR3: CSAAGLAGWNTGELFF
J: TRBJ2-7; V: TRBV7-9; size: few; D: .; DNA: TGTGCCAGCAGTCCTCCTCCGGGACTCCCGCCATACGAGCAGTACTTC; CDR3: CASSPPPGLPPYEQYF
J: TRBJ2-7; V: TRBV27; size: few; D: TRBD2; DNA: TGTGCCAGCAGTTTCGCGAGCGGGGGTACCTACGAGCAGTACTTC; CDR3: CASSFASGGTYEQYF
J: TRBJ1-6; V: TRBV12-3/TRBV12-4; size: many; D: TRBD1; DNA: TGTGCCAGCAGGTTAGACAGGGCTAAGTCACCCCTCCACTTT; CDR3: CASRLDRAKSPLHF
J: TRBJ1-2; V: TRBV5-1; size: .; D: TRBD1; DNA: TGCGCCAGCAGCTTCATTGCAGGGGGGCAGGACGGCTACACCTTC; CDR3: CASSFIAGGQDGYTF
J: TRBJ2-3; V: TRBV15; size: .; D: .; DNA: TGTGCCACCAGCAGAGCGGGAAGCACAGATACGCAGTATTTT; CDR3: CATSRAGSTDTQYF
J: TRBJ2-1; V: TRBV2; size: .; D: .; DNA: TGTGCCAGCATACGGGACACCTACAATGAGCAGTTCTTC; CDR3: CASIRDTYNEQFF
J: TRBJ2-1; V: TRBV3-1; size: many; D: TRBD2; DNA: TGTGCCAGCAGCCTCCAACTAGCGGGTTACAATGAGCAGTTCTTC; CDR3: CASSLQLAGYNEQFF
J: TRBJ2-7; V: TRBV6-6; size: .; D: TRBD1; DNA: TGTGCCAGCAGCACCCACAGGACAGGGGGCTACGAGCAGTACTTC; CDR3: CASSTHRTGGYEQYF
J: TRBJ2-5; V: TRBV27; size: .; D: .; DNA: TGTGCCAGCATGGACTCCGGGTCTGAGACCCAGTACTTC; CDR3: CASMDSGSETQYF
J: TRBJ1-6; V: TRBV27; size: few; D: .; DNA: TGTGCCAGCAGTTTCTGGAATTCACCCCTCCACTTT; CDR3: CASSFWNSPLHF
J: TRBJ1-5; V: TRBV2; size: .; D: .; DNA: TGTGCCAGCAGTAGATCCAAGGGCAATCAGCCCCAGCATTTT; CDR3: CASSRSKGNQPQHF
J: TRBJ2-7; V: TRBV9; size: many; D: .; DNA: TGTGCCAGCAGCCGGACAGCCTACGAGCAGTACTTC; CDR3: CASSRTAYEQYF
J: TRBJ2-7; V: TRBV5-1; size: few; D: .; DNA: TGCGCCAGCAGGGACAGCACCTACGAGCAGTACTTC; CDR3: CASRDSTYEQYF
J: TRBJ2-1; V: TRBV5-1; size: few; D: TRBD1; DNA: TGCGCCAGCAGCTTGGCCCCCCGAAAGGGGGCTCCCTACAATGAGCAGTTCTTC; CDR3: CASSLAPRKGAPYNEQFF
J: TRBJ1-1; V: TRBV6-1; size: .; D: .; DNA: TGTGCCAGCAGTGGCTTGGGTGGGAACACTGAAGCTTTCTTT; CDR3: CASSGLGGNTEAFF
J: TRBJ1-2; V: TRBV11-2; size: .; D: TRBD1; DNA: TGTGCCAGCAGCTTCGGACAGGGTGGTAACTATGGCTACACCTTC; CDR3: CASSFGQGGNYGYTF
J: TRBJ2-5; V: TRBV13; size: few; D: TRBD1; DNA: TGTGCCAGCAGCTTTCGGACAGGGGGGGAGACCCAGTACTTC; CDR3: CASSFRTGGETQYF
J: TRBJ2-7; V: TRBV20-1; size: .; D: .; DNA: TGCAGTGCTAGAGACGCGGACAATTCCTACGAGCAGTACTTC; CDR3: CSARDADNSYEQYF
J: TRBJ1-2; V: TRBV6-1; size: .; D: .; DNA: TGTGCCAGCAGTGTCCTCTATGGCTACACCTTC; CDR3: CASSVLYGYTF
J: TRBJ2-2; V: TRBV6-1; size: many; D: .; DNA: TGTGCCAGCAGCCTCCTCCCAGGCTCCGGGGAGCTGTTTTTT; CDR3: CASSLLPGSGELFF
J: TRBJ2-3; V: TRBV30; size: few; D: .; DNA: TGTGCCTGGAGTGTTCCCTCCCGGACAGATACGCAGTATTTT; CDR3: CAWSVPSRTDTQYF
J: TRBJ2-1; V: TRBV7-9; size: few; D: .; DNA: TGTGCCAGCAGCTTTAAGTGGTCCTACAATGAGCAGTTCTTC; CDR3: CASSFKWSYNEQFF
J: TRBJ2-7; V: TRBV20-1; size: many; D: TRBD1; DNA: TGCAGTGCTGCCGGACAGGGTCAAACCTACGAGCAGTACTTC; CDR3: CSAAGQGQTYEQYF
J: TRBJ2-3; V: TRBV10-3; size: .; D: .; DNA: TGTGCCCACGCGGCGGGCACTAGCACAGATACGCAGTATTTT; CDR3: CAHAAGTSTDTQYF
J: TRBJ2-1; V: TRBV27; size: many; D: .; DNA: TGTGCCAGCAGAGGTGGGCGACCGAGCTCCTACAATGAGCAGTTCTTC; CDR3: CASRGGRPSSYNEQFF
J: TRBJ2-7; V: TRBV28; size: .; D: .; DNA: TGTGCCAGCAGTTTATTGCGGGATGCCTACGAGCAGTACTTC; CDR3: CASSLLRDAYEQYF
J: TRBJ2-2; V: TRBV12-3/TRBV12-4; size: few; D: .; DNA: TGTGCCAGCAGTTTAGCGCAGATTACCGGGGAGCTGTTTTTT; CDR3: CASSLAQITGELFF
J: TRBJ1-5; V: TRBV2; size: few; D: TRBD1; DNA: TGTGCCAGCAGGAGACAGGGGGCATTGGATCAGCCCCAGCATTTT; CDR3: CASRRQGALDQPQHF
J: TRBJ2-7; V: TRBV10-3; size: many; D: .; DNA: TGTGCCATCAGCCCGGGGATCGAGCAGTACTTC; CDR3: CAISPGIEQYF
J: TRBJ1-2; V: TRBV20-1; size: many; D: .; DNA: TGCAGTGCTAATAGTGGCTACACCTTC; CDR3: CSANSGYTF
J: TRBJ1-4; V: TRBV6-2/TRBV6-3; size: many; D: .; DNA: TGTGCCAGCAGTTACCTGATCCCCTGGACAAACGGAAAACTGTTTTTT; CDR3: CASSYLIPWTNGKLFF
J: TRBJ1-1; V: TRBV2; size: many; D: .; DNA: TGTGCCAGCATCCCGACAGAAATGAACACTGAAGCTTTCTTT; CDR3: CASIPTEMNTEAFF